This TCR beta chain was retrieved from a study of blood T cell repertoires in COVID-19. Study context: COVID-19 samples collected from the United States, Italy and Spain covered acute and convalescent phases. PBMCs, B-cell-depleted T cells, or T cells were the source of the cDNA or gDNA that made up the material.

This clone was seen a few times. Authors' data handling: Amplification of reference gene primers provided the estimated nucleated cell counts. Here immunoSEQ multiplex PCR was the method, and the copy in TCRdb shows in-frame clones only, minus some. V, J and clone size are those of that table, while D and trimming were read from the DNA. The table has fewer than 75,000 clones, nearly 90% seen once. Germline CDR1 is LGHNT and CDR2 is FRNRAP. The CDR3 runs 16 residues. V shed 1 base, J shed 3 bases, and the junction held 5 bases outside the gene matches. The sequencing sample was made of peripheral blood. This chain joins TRBV12-5 and TRBJ2-2; the match to TRBD1 covers 7 bases. The receptor was isolated from a man in his 70s with acute or convalescent COVID-19. For the CDR3, the DNA is TGTGCTAGTGGTTTGGGGGGGACAGTCGACACCGGGGAGCTGTTTTTT. Its protein is CASGLGGTVDTGELFF.